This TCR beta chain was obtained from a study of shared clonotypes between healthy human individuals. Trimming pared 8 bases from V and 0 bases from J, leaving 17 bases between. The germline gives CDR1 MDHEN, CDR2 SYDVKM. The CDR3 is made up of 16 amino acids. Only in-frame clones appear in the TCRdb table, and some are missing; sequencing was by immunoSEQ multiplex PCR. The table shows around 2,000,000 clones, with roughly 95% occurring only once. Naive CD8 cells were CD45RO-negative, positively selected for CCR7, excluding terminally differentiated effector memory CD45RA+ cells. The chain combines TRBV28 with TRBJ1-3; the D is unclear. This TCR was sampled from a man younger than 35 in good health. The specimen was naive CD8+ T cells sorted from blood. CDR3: CASGAMDFLSGNTIYF. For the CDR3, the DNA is TGTGCCAGCGGAGCTATGGACTTCCTCTCTGGAAACACCATATATTTT.